Listed below are T cell receptor beta chains from one sample, sequenced in a study of PD-1 blockade in classical Hodgkin lymphoma. Repertoires were generated with immunoSEQ multiplex PCR, while TCRdb's copy carries only in-frame clones and drops some. The sample has about 37,000 clones, around 80% seen once. Specimen: peripheral blood mononuclear cells (PBMCs), collected at baseline. These receptors were obtained from a human donor with classical Hodgkin lymphoma. The CDR3 runs from the conserved cysteine through the conserved F or W. The D gene is left open where the match is weak. Where a row states a size, it is once, few, many or the class of an expanded clone; other rows omit it.

CDR3nt	CDR3aa	d_gene	j_gene	v_gene	abundance
TGCGCCAGCAGTGAGTCGGCAGGACTCCAAACCCGCTATACGCAGTATTTT	CASSESAGLQTRYTQYF	NA	TRBJ2-3	TRBV10-1	many
TGTGCCAGCAGTTTCTGGGACAGGGTTAACACTGAAGCTTTCTTT	CASSFWDRVNTEAFF	TRBD1	TRBJ1-1	TRBV27	NA
TGTGCCAGCAGCCGGACAGGGTGGGTTGGGGTTTCTGGGGCCAACGTCCTGACTTTC	CASSRTGWVGVSGANVLTF	TRBD1	TRBJ2-6	TRBV5-6	few
TGCGCCAGCAGTATCGGCCTTCTAGCGGGAGAGCCCCAAGATACGCAGTATTTT	CASSIGLLAGEPQDTQYF	TRBD2	TRBJ2-3	TRBV10-1	NA
TGTGCCAGCAGCTTGGGGGTCCACTATAATTCACCCCTCCACTTT	CASSLGVHYNSPLHF	NA	TRBJ1-6	TRBV11-2	NA
TGCGCCAGCAGCCAAGCGGGGACTAGCGGGAGCGGGGAGACCCAGTACTTC	CASSQAGTSGSGETQYF	TRBD2	TRBJ2-5	TRBV4-1	NA
TGTGCCAGCAGTTTACAGGGACCTCCCTACGAGCAGTACTTC	CASSLQGPPYEQYF	NA	TRBJ2-7	TRBV27	medium-sized
TGTGCCAGCAGTCATACAGGGGGCTACGAGCAGTACTTC	CASSHTGGYEQYF	TRBD1	TRBJ2-7	TRBV6-1	NA
TGCGCCAGCAGCCCCAGCCCACAGGGGGCCGGAGAGACCCAGTACTTC	CASSPSPQGAGETQYF	TRBD1	TRBJ2-5	TRBV4-3	many
TGTGCCAGCAGCACATTACCGGGACTCCTATACGAGCAGTACTTC	CASSTLPGLLYEQYF	NA	TRBJ2-7	TRBV7-2	NA
TGTGCCAGCAGTCACTTCGGGGTCGGTGAAAAACTGTTTTTT	CASSHFGVGEKLFF	NA	TRBJ1-4	TRBV28	few
TGTGCCACCAGCAGGCCTACAGGGAGAGGGAATGAAAAACTGTTTTTT	CATSRPTGRGNEKLFF	NA	TRBJ1-4	TRBV15	NA
TGTGCCAGCTCACCCGGACTAGCGGGTGGGAAAGAGACCCAGTACTTC	CASSPGLAGGKETQYF	TRBD2	TRBJ2-5	TRBV18	NA
TGTGCCAGCAGCTACTGGACAGGGCGCCAAGAGACCCAGTACTTC	CASSYWTGRQETQYF	TRBD1	TRBJ2-5	TRBV7-6	NA
TGTGCCAGCAGCTTGGGTGGGACAGGGGTGACTGAAGCTTTCTTT	CASSLGGTGVTEAFF	TRBD1	TRBJ1-1	TRBV7-9	NA
TGTGCCAGCAGTTACTCCCGCAAGCTGTTTTTT	CASSYSRKLFF	NA	TRBJ2-2	TRBV6-5	NA
TGTGCCAGCAGAACCACCAGGCTTAACTATGGCTACACCTTC	CASRTTRLNYGYTF	NA	TRBJ1-2	TRBV6-5	NA
TGCGCCAGCAGCTTACAGGGGATCCCTGGGGCCAACGTCCTGACTTTC	CASSLQGIPGANVLTF	TRBD1	TRBJ2-6	TRBV5-1	once
TGTGCCAGCACCCGACAGGGGAGGGCTGAAGCTTTCTTT	CASTRQGRAEAFF	TRBD1	TRBJ1-1	TRBV6-5	NA
TGTGCCAGCAGTCGGCAGGGACCTCGCTCCTACGAGCAGTACTTC	CASSRQGPRSYEQYF	NA	TRBJ2-7	TRBV6-5	once
TGTGCCAGCAGCGTAAATAGCGGCACAGATACGCAGTATTTT	CASSVNSGTDTQYF	NA	TRBJ2-3	TRBV9	NA
TGTGCCAGCAGGAACCCCAGGGGAATTTGGGAGACCCAGTACTTC	CASRNPRGIWETQYF	NA	TRBJ2-5	TRBV28	once
TGTGCCAGCTCACCGTCTCTCACAGATACGCAGTATTTT	CASSPSLTDTQYF	NA	TRBJ2-3	TRBV18	NA
TGTGCCAGCAGCTTGGGACAGGGGGAGACTTTGGACGAGCAGTACTTC	CASSLGQGETLDEQYF	TRBD1	TRBJ2-7	TRBV7-9	NA
TGTGCCAGCAGCTTAGCTGGCTGGAGGGCCAGGGATACGCAGTATTTT	CASSLAGWRARDTQYF	NA	TRBJ2-3	TRBV11-2	NA
TGTGCCAGCAGCTCCCCGTTAGGTGAGCAGTACTTC	CASSSPLGEQYF	NA	TRBJ2-7	TRBV7-9	NA
TGTGCCAGCAGTTTTCGGGGCGCTGGTCTAGGCTACACCTTC	CASSFRGAGLGYTF	NA	TRBJ1-2	TRBV28	few
TGTGCCAGCAGCCATCAGGGCTACGAGCAGTACTTC	CASSHQGYEQYF	NA	TRBJ2-7	TRBV7-9	few
TGTGCCAGCTCACCTCTCAGGGGGCCGGATACGCAGTATTTT	CASSPLRGPDTQYF	TRBD1	TRBJ2-3	TRBV18	NA
TGCGCCAGCAGCTTCCGCGGCTACTGGGCCAACGTCCTGACTTTC	CASSFRGYWANVLTF	NA	TRBJ2-6	TRBV5-1	NA
TGTGCCAGCAGTTACACTGCGGGAGAGGTTGAAAATGAGCAGTTCTTC	CASSYTAGEVENEQFF	TRBD2	TRBJ2-1	TRBV6-5	NA
TGTGCCAGCAGCAAGGTACAGAGACCACTAAACTATGGCTACACCTTC	CASSKVQRPLNYGYTF	NA	TRBJ1-2	TRBV28	NA